These 12 T cell receptor beta chains were sequenced from one sample in a study of T cells after yellow fever vaccination. TCRdb re-called the 5' RACE reads with MiXCR, one entry per CDR3 protein. The table has some 120,000 distinct CDR3 sequences, roughly 8.2% seen once. Source: CD8+ T cells sorted from PBMCs, taken on the day of the yellow fever booster vaccination. The receptors were sampled from a man aged 18 to 29 who received the YFV17D yellow fever vaccine.

In the case of this clonotype: The junction departs from the called germline gene at one end, perhaps through a read error. The rearrangement links TRBV12-3 or TRBV12-4 to TRBJ2-7, with unresolved D. The CDR3 consists of 13 residues. This CDR3 reads CANSLGGPYEQYF. CDR3 DNA: TGTGCCAACAGTTTGGGTGGACCCTACGAGCAGTACTTC.

This clonotype has a handful of counts. The J gene is TRBJ1-1, the V gene TRBV19; no reliable D call. V was shortened by 6 bases and J by 1 base, with 9 bases between the two germline ends. CDR3 length: 13 amino acids. The V gene's germline CDR1 is LNHDA and CDR2 SQIVND (reference sequence). The CDR3 protein is CASRIGGNTEAFF. In nucleotides, the CDR3 is TGTGCCAGTAGGATCGGAGGGAACACTGAAGCTTTCTTT.

The chain has TRBV4-3 and TRBJ2-7, with 7 bases identical to TRBD2. Trimming took 1 base from V and 0 from J; bases not matched to a gene: 6. CDR3 length equals 16 residues. In germline, CDR1 is LGHNA, CDR2 YSLEER. CDR3 region: CASSQAAGMSSYEQYF. The CDR3 DNA sequence: TGCGCCAGCAGCCAAGCAGCGGGGATGAGCTCCTACGAGCAGTACTTC.

V and J are TRBV4-3 and TRBJ2-1; 10 bases match TRBD1. CDR1 and CDR2 (germline): LGHNA, YSLEER. The CDR3 contains 19 residues. The trim removed 2 bases at V and 6 bases at J, leaving 16 bases unmatched. The CDR3 here is CASSQPLRVGTGVSNEQFF. In nucleotides, the CDR3 is TGCGCCAGCAGCCAACCCCTCCGGGTGGGGACAGGGGTCTCCAATGAGCAGTTCTTC.

This clonotype was seen more than once but under ten times. The V and J genes are TRBV11-2 and TRBJ2-5, with 10 bases aligning to TRBD1. This CDR3 is 16 amino acids long. Germline CDR1 reads SGHAT; CDR2 reads FQNNGV. V lost 0 bases to trimming and J lost 1 base; unmatched junction nucleotides: 2. This CDR3 is CASSLEGDRGQETQYF. CDR3 nucleotides: TGTGCCAGCAGCTTAGAGGGGGACAGGGGCCAAGAGACCCAGTACTTC.

The V gene is TRBV7-2, the J gene TRBJ2-7; 7 nucleotides align to TRBD1. J lost 3 bases, V lost 5 bases, and 10 bases had no gene match. The CDR3 length is 15 residues. CDR1 and CDR2 (germline): SGHTA, FQGNSA. CDR3 region: CASSQTGMSDYEQYV. In DNA, the CDR3 is TGTGCCAGCAGCCAGACAGGGATGTCGGACTACGAGCAGTACGTC.

In its sample, this clonotype was seen a few times. This chain's CDR3 is CASAPGQRAYNEQFF. CDR3 nucleotides: TGTGCCAGCGCCCCGGGACAGAGAGCCTACAATGAGCAGTTCTTC. The chain uses TRBV7-9 and TRBJ2-1, with 7 bases aligning to TRBD1. This CDR3 has 15 residues. Germline V CDR1 and CDR2: SEHNR, FQNEAQ (reference sequence). J gave up 2 bases and V 8 bases, and 9 bases lay outside the gene matches.

This clonotype was detected a few times. The chain has TRBV12-3 or TRBV12-4 and TRBJ1-5; D ambiguous. The ends were cut back, 5 bases at V and 13 bases at J, with 18 bases in the middle. CDR3 length equals 13 residues. Here the CDR3 DNA reads TGTGCCAGCAGTCCTGGGCCAGGAGACAAGCAGCATTTT. Protein: CASSPGPGDKQHF.

This clonotype was found a few times. The gene calls are TRBV4-1 and TRBJ2-3; D could derive from TRBD1 or TRBD2 (6 bases each). The V end was cut by 1 base, the J end by 10 bases, with 27 bases between. The CDR3 consists of 18 residues. Germline assignment: CDR1 MGHRA and CDR2 YSYEKL. The CDR3 sequence: CASSQGGLSGYRPESQYF. CDR3 in DNA: TGCGCCAGCAGCCAAGGGGGGCTCAGCGGGTACCGACCGGAATCGCAGTATTTT.

This clonotype was seen repeatedly, ten times or more. This sequence joins TRBV28 and TRBJ1-5, with D possibly matching TRBD1 (5 bases). V shed 2 bases and J shed 4 bases, with 12 bases lying between them. Germline V lookup: CDR1 MDHEN, CDR2 SYDVKM. The CDR3 covers 15 residues. The chain's CDR3 is CASSLVDSQNQPQHF. The CDR3 bases are TGTGCCAGCAGTTTAGTTGACAGCCAGAATCAGCCCCAGCATTTT.

The chain carries TRBV6-4 and TRBJ2-7; D is unresolved. CDR1 and CDR2 (germline): MRHNA, SNTAGT. This CDR3 has 13 residues. Trimming pared 6 bases from V and 0 bases from J, leaving 9 bases between. CDR3 residues: CASSHSSSYEQYV. CDR3 bases: TGTGCCAGCAGCCACTCCAGCTCCTACGAGCAGTACGTC.

The sample holds a few counts of this clonotype. The rearrangement uses TRBV6-1 and TRBJ2-3; 8 nucleotides match TRBD2. This CDR3 spans 13 amino acids. CDR1 and CDR2 (germline): MNHNS, SASEGT. Trimming cost V 7 bases and J 3 bases; bases outside gene matches: 3. The CDR3 sequence: CASTGGETDTQYF. The CDR3 bases are TGTGCCAGCACCGGGGGGGAAACAGATACGCAGTATTTT.